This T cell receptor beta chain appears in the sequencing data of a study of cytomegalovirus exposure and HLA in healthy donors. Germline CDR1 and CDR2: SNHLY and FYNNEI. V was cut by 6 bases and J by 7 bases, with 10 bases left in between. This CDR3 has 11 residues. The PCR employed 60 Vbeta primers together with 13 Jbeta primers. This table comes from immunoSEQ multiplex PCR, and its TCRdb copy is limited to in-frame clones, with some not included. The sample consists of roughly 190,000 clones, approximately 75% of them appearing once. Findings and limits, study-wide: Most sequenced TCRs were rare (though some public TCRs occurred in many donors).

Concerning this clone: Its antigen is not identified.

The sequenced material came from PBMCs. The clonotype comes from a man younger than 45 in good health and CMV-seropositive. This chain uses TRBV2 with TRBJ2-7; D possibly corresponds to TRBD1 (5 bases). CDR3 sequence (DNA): TGTGCCAGCAGGGCTTACAGGGAGCAGTACTTC. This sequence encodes CASRAYREQYF.